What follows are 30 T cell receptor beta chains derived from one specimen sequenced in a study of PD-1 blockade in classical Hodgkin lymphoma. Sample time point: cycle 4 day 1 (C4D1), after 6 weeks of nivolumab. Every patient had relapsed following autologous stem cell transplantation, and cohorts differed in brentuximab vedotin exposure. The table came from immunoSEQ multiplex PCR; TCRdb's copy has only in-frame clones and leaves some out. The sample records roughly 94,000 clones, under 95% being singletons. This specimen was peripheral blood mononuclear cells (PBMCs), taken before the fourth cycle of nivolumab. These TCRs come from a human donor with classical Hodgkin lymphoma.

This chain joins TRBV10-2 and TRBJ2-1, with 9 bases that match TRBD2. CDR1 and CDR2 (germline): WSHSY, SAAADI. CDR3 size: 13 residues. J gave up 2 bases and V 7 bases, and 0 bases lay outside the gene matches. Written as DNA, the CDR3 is TGCGCCAGCACTAGCGGGACCTACAATGAGCAGTTCTTC. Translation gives CASTSGTYNEQFF.

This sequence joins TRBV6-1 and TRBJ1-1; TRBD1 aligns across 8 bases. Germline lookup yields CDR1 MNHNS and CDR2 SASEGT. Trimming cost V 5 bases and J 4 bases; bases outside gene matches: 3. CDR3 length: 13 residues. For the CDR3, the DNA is TGTGCCAGCAGTTCCACAGGGGGCACTGAAGCTTTCTTT. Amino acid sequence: CASSSTGGTEAFF.

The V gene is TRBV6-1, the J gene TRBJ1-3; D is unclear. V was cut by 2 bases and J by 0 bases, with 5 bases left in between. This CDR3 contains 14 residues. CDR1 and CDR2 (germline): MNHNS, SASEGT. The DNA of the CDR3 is TGTGCCAGCAGTGAACTTATCTCTGGAAACACCATATATTTT. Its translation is CASSELISGNTIYF.

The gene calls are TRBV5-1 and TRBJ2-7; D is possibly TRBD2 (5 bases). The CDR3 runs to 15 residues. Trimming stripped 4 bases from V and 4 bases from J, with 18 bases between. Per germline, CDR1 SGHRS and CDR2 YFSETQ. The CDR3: CASSPVGAVPYEQYF. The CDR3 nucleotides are TGCGCCAGCAGCCCCGTTGGAGCGGTCCCTTACGAGCAGTACTTC.

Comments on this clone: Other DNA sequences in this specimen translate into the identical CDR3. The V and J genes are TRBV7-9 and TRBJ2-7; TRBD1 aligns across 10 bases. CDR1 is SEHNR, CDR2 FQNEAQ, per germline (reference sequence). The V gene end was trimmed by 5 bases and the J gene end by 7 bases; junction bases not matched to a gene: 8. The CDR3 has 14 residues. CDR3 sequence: CASSARQGAGEQYF. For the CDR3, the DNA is TGTGCCAGCAGCGCAAGACAGGGGGCGGGTGAGCAGTACTTC.

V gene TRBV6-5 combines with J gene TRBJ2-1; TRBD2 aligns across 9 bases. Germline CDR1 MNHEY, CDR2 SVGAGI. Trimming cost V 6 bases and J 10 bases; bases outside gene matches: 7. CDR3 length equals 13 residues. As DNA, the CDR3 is TGTGCCAGCAGCCGGACTAGCGAATGGGAGCAGTTCTTC. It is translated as CASSRTSEWEQFF.

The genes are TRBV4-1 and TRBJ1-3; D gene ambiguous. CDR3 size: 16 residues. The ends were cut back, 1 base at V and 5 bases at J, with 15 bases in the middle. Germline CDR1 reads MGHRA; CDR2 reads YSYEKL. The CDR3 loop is CASSQGTGLDRNTIYF. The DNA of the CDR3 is TGCGCCAGCAGCCAAGGGACGGGTTTGGATCGAAACACCATATATTTT.

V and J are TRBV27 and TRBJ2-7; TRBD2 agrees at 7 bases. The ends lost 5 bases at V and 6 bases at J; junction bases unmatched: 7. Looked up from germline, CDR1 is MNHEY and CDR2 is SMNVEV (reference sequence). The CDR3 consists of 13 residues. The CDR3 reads CASSLGLEREQYF. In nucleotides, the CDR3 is TGTGCCAGCAGTCTAGGACTAGAACGCGAGCAGTACTTC.

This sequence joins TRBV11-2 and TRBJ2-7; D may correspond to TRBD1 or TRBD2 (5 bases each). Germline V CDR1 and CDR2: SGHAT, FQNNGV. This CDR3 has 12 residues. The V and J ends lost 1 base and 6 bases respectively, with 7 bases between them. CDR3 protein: CASSLGGAEQYF. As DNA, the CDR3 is TGTGCCAGCAGCTTAGGAGGGGCCGAGCAGTACTTC.

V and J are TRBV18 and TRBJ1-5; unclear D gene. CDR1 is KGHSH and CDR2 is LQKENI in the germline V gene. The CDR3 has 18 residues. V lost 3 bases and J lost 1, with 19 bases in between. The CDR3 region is CASSPLDTSRRSNQPQHF. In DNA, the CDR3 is TGTGCCAGCTCACCCCTTGACACCAGCCGGAGGAGCAATCAGCCCCAGCATTTT.

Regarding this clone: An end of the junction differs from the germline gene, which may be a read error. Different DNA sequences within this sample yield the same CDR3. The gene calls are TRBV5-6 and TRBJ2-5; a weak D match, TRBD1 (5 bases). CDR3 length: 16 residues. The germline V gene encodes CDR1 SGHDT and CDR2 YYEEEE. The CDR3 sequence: CASSFLREFAQETQYF. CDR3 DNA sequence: TGTGCCAGCAGCTTCCTCAGGGAATTCGCACAAGAAACCCAGTACTTC.

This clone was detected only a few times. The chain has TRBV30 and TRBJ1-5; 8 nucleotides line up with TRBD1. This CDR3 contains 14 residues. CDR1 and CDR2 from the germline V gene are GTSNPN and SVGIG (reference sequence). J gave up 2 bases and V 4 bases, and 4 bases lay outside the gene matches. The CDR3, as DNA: TGTGCCTGGAACCTGGGACAGGGCAATCAGCCCCAGCATTTT. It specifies CAWNLGQGNQPQHF.

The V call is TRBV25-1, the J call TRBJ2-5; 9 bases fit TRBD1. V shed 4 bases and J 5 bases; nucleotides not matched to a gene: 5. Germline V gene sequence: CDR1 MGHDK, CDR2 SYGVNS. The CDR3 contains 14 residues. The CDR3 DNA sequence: TGTGCCAGCAGTGGGACAGGGGCATGGGAGACCCAGTACTTC. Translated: CASSGTGAWETQYF.

The CDR3 region is CASSLRGSGNTGELFF. In DNA form, the CDR3 reads TGTGCCAGCAGCTTAAGGGGTAGCGGGAACACCGGGGAGCTGTTTTTT. V usage is TRBV7-9 and J usage is TRBJ2-2; a possible D gene is TRBD2 (6 bases). This CDR3 region has 16 residues. From germline, CDR1 is SEHNR and CDR2 FQNEAQ (reference sequence). Trimming cost V 2 bases and J 1 base, with 11 bases left between them.

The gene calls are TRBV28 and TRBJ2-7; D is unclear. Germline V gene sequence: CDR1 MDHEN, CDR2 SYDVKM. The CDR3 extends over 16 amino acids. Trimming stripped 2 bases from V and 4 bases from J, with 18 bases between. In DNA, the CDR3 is TGTGCCAGCAGTTTACATGGCACCCCATCCAAATACGAGCAGTACTTC. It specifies CASSLHGTPSKYEQYF.

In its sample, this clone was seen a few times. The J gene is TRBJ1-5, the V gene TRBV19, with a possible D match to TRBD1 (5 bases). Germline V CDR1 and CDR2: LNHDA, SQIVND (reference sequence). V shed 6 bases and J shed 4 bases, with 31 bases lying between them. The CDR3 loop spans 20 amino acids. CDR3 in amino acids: CASSFPRGGVHRGANQPQHF. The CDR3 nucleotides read TGTGCCAGTAGCTTCCCAAGGGGAGGGGTCCACCGCGGCGCAAATCAGCCCCAGCATTTT.

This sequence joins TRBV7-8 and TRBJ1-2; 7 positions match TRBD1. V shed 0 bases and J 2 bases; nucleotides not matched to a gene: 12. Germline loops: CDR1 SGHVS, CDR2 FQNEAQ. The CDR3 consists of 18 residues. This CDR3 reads CASSLARDSRYSNYGYTF. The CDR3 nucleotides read TGTGCCAGCAGCTTAGCCAGGGACAGCCGTTACTCAAACTATGGCTACACCTTC.

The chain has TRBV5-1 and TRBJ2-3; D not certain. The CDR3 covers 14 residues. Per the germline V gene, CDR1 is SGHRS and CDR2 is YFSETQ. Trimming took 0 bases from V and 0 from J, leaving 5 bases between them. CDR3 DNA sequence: TGCGCCAGCAGCTTGGCTGGGAGCACAGATACGCAGTATTTT. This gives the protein CASSLAGSTDTQYF.

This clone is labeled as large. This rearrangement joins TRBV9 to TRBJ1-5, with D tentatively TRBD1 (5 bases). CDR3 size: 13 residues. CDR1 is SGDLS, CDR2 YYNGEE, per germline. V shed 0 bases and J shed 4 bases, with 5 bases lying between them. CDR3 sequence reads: CASSVGTNQPQHF. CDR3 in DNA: TGTGCCAGCAGCGTAGGGACAAATCAGCCCCAGCATTTT.

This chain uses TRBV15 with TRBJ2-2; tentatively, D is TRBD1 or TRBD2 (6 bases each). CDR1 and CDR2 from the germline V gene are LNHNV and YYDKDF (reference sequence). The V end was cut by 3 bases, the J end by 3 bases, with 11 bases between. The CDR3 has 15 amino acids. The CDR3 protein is CATSSDRRDTGELFF. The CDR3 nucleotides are TGTGCCACCAGCAGCGACAGGAGGGACACCGGGGAGCTGTTTTTT.

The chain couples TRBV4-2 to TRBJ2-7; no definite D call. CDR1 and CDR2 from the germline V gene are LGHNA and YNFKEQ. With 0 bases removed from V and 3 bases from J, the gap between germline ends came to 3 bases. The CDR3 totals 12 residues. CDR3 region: CASSQEGYEQYF. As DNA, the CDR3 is TGTGCCAGCAGCCAAGAGGGCTACGAGCAGTACTTC.

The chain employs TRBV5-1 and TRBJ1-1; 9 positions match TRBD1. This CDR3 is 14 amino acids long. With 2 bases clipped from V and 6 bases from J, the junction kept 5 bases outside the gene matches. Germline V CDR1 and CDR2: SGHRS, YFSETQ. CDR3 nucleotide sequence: TGCGCCAGCAGCTTTGGGACAGGGACGTCTGAAGCTTTCTTT. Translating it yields CASSFGTGTSEAFF.

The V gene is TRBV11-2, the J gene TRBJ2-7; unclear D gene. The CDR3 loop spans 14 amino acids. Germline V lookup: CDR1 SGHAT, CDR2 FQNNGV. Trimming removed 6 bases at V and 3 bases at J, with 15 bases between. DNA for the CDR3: TGTGCCAGCAGTTCCCCAGCGACACTCTACGAGCAGTACTTC. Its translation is CASSSPATLYEQYF. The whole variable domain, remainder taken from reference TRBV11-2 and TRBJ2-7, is EAGVAQSPRYKIIEKRQSVAFWCNPISGHATLYWYQQILGQGPKLLIQFQNNGVVDDSQLPKDRFSAERLKGVDSTLKIQPAKLEDSAVYLCASSSPATLYEQYFGPGTRLTVT.

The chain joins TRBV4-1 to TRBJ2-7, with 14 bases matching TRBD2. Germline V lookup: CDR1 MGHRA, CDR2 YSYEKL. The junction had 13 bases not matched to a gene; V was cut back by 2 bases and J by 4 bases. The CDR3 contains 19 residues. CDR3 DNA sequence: TGCGCCAGCAGCCAATACCCTTCCGGGACTAGCGGGGGACTTTACGAGCAGTACTTC. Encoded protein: CASSQYPSGTSGGLYEQYF.

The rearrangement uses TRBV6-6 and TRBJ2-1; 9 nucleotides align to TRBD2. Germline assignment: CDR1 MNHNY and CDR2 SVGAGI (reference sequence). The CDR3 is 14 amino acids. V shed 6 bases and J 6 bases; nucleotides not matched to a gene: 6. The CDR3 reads CASSRGGGGNEQFF. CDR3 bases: TGTGCCAGCAGCCGCGGGGGGGGCGGCAATGAGCAGTTCTTC.

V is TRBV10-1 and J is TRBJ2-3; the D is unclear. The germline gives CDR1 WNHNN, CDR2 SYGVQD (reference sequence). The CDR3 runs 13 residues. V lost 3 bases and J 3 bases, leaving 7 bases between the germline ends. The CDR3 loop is CASSEGATDTQYF. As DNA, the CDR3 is TGCGCCAGCAGTGAAGGAGCTACAGATACGCAGTATTTT.

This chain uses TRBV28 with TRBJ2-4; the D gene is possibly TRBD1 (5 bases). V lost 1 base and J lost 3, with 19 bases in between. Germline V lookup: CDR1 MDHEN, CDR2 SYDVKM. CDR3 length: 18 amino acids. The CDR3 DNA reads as TGTGCCAGCAGTTTATCCCCCTTACATGGGGCCCTCAAAAACATTCAGTACTTC. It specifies CASSLSPLHGALKNIQYF.

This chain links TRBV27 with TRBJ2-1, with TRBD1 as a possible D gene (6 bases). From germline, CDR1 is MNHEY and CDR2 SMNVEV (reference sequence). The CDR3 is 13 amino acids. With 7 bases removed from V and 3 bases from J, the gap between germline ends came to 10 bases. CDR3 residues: CASTQGNYNEQFF. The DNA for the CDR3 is TGTGCCAGCACCCAGGGGAACTACAATGAGCAGTTCTTC.

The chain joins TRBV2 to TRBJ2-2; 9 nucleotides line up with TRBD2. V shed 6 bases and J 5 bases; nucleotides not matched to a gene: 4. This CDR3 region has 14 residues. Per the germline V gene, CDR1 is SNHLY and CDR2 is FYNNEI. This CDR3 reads CASSLSGRTGELFF. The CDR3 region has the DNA TGTGCCAGCAGCTTAAGCGGGAGGACCGGGGAGCTGTTTTTT. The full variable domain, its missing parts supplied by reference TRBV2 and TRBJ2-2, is EPEVTQTPSHQVTQMGQEVILRCVPISNHLYFYWYRQILGQKVEFLVSFYNNEISEKSEIFDDQFSVERPDGSNFTLKIRSTKLEDSAMYFCASSLSGRTGELFFGEGSRLTVL.

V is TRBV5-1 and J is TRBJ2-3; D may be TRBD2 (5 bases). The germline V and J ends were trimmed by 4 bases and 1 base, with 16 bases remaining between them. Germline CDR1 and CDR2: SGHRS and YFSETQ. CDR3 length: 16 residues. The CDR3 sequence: CASSREGRAGTDTQYF. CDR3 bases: TGCGCCAGCAGCCGCGAGGGAAGGGCAGGCACAGATACGCAGTATTTT.